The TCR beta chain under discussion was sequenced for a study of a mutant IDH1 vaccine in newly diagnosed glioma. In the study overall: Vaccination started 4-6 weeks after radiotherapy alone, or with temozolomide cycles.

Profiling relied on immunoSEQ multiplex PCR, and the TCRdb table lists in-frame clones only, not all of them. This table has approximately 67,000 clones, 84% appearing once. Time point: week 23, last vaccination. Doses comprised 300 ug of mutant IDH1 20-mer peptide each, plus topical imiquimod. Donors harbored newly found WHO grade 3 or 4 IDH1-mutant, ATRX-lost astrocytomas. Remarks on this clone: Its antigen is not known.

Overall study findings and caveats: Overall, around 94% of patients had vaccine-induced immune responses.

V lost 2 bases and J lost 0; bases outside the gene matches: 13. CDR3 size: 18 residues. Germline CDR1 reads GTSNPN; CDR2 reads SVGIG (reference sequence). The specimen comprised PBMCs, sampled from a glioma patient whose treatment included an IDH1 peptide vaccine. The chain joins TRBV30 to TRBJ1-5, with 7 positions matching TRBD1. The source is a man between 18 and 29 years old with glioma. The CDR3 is CAWSPQLGQDYSNQPQHF. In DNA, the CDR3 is TGTGCCTGGAGTCCACAATTAGGACAGGACTATAGCAATCAGCCCCAGCATTTT.